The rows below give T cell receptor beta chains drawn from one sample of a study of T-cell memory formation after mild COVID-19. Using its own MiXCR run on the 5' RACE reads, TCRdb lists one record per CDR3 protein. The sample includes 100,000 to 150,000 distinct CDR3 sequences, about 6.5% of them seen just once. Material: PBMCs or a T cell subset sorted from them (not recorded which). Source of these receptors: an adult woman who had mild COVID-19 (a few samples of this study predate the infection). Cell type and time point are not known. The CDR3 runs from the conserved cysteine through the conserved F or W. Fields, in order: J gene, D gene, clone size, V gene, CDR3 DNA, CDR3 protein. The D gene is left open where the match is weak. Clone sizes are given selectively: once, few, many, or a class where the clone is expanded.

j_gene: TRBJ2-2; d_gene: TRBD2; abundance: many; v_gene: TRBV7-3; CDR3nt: TGTGCCAGCAGCCTAACTCCGGGACTAACCACCGGGGAGCTGTTTTTT; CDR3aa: CASSLTPGLTTGELFF
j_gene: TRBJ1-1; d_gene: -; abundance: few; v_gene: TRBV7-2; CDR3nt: TGTGCCAGCAGCTTAGGCCAACATTGGGGAGACACTGAAGCTTTCTTT; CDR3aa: CASSLGQHWGDTEAFF
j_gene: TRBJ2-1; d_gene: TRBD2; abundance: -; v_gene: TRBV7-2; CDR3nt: TGTGCCAGCCTGGACTCACTAGCGGGAGGGCCTAATGAGCAGTTCTTC; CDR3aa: CASLDSLAGGPNEQFF
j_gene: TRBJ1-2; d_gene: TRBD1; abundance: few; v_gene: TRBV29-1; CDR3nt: TGCAGCGCTGGGACAGGGGTTGCCTATGGCTACACCTTC; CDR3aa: CSAGTGVAYGYTF
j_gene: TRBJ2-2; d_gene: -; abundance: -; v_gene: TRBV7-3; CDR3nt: TGTGCCAGCAGCCCCCAGGCGGGACTTAACACCGGGGAGCTGTTTTTT; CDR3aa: CASSPQAGLNTGELFF
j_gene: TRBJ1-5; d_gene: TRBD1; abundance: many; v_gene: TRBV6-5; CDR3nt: TGTGGGGGAGGCAGGGGGCATCAGCCCCAGCATTTT; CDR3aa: CGGGRGHQPQHF
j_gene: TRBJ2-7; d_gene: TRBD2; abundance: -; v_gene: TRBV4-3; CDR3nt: TGCGCCACAAGGGTTGGTAGGGACCTAGCGGGCTCCCCCGCTTTGGGCGAGCAGTACTTC; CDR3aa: CATRVGRDLAGSPALGEQYF
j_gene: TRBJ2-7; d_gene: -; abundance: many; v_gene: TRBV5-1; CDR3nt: TGCGCCAGCAGCCCCCTCGTCGGTAGCGACGAGCAGTACTTC; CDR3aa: CASSPLVGSDEQYF
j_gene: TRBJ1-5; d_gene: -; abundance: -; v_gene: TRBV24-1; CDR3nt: TGTGCCACCAGTGCCTCGTTGACCGGACAGCCCCAGCATTTT; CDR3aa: CATSASLTGQPQHF
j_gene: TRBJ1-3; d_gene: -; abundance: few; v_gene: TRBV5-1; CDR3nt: TGCGCCAGCACCCGAGACGGAGGGTACGGAAACACCATATATTTT; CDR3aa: CASTRDGGYGNTIYF
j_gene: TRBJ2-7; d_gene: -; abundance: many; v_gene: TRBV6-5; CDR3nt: TGTGCCAGCAGCTCCGGGACACCTACGGGGGAGCAGTACTTC; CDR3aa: CASSSGTPTGEQYF
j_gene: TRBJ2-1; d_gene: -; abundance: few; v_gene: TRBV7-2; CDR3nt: TGTGCCAGCAGCTCCCACGTGACAGAGCAGTTCTTC; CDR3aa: CASSSHVTEQFF
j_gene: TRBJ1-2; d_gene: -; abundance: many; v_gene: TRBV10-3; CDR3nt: TGTGCCACCGCAGACAGTAACTATGGCTACACCTTC; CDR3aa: CATADSNYGYTF
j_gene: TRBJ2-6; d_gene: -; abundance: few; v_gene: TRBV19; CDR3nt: TGTGCCAGTTTCGGGTGGGGGGCCAACGTCCTGACTTTC; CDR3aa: CASFGWGANVLTF
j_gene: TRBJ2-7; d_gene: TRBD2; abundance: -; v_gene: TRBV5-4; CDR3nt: TGTGCCAGCAGCTTATCAGGGACTAGCGGCTACGAGCAGTACTTC; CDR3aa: CASSLSGTSGYEQYF
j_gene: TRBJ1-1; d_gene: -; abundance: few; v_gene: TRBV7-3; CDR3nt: TGTGCCAGTTCCCTCGAAGCCGGGACGAACACTGAAGCTTTCTTT; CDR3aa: CASSLEAGTNTEAFF
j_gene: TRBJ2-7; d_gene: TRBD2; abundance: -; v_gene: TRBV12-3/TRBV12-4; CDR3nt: TGTGCCAGCAGGCTAGCGGGGCAAACCTACGAGCAGTACTTC; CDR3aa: CASRLAGQTYEQYF
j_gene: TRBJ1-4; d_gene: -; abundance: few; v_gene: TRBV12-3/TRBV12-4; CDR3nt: TGTGCCAGCAGTTTAGGCAGAACCACAACTAATGAAAAACTGTTTTTT; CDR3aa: CASSLGRTTTNEKLFF
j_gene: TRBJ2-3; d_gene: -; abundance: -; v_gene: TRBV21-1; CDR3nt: TGTGCCAGCAGCAACCGGGCCGATAGCACAGATACGCAGTATTTT; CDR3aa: CASSNRADSTDTQYF